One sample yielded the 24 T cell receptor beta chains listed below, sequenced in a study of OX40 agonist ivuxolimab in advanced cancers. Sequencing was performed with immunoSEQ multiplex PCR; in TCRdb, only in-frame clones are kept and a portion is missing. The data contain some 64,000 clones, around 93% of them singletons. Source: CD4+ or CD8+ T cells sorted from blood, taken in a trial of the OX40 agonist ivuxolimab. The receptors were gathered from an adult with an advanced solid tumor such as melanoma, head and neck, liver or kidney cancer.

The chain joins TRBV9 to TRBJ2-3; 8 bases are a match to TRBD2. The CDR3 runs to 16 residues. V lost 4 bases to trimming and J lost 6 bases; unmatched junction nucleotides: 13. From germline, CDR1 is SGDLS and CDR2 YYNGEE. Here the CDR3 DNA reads TGTGCCAGCAGCTCCGACGGGGGGGCTCCTTGGGATACGCAGTATTTT. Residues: CASSSDGGAPWDTQYF.

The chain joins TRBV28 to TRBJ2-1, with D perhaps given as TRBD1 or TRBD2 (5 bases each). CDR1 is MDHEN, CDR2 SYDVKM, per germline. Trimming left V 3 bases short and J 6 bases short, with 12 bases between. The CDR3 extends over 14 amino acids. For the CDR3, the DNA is TGTGCCAGCAGTTTTAAACAGGAGGTCAATGAGCAGTTCTTC. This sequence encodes CASSFKQEVNEQFF.

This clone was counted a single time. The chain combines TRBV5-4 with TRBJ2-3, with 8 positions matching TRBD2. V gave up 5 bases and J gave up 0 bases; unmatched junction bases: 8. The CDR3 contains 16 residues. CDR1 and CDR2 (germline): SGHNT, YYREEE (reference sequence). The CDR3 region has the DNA TGTGCCAGCAGGCCATTAGCGGGGACTAGCACAGATACGCAGTATTTT. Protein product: CASRPLAGTSTDTQYF.

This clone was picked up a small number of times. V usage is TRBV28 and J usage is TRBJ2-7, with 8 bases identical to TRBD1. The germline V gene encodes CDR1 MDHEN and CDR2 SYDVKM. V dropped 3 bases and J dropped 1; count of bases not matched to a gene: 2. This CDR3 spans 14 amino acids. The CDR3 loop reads CASSFTGGSYEQYF. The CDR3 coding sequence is TGTGCCAGCAGTTTTACAGGGGGATCCTACGAGCAGTACTTC.

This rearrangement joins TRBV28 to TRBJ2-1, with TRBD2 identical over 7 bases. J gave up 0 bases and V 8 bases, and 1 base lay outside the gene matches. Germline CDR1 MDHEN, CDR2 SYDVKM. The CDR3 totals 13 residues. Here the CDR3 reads CASRDYSYNEQFF. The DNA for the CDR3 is TGTGCCAGCCGGGACTACTCCTACAATGAGCAGTTCTTC.

This CDR3 is CASSVVPGGEFQETQYF. DNA for the CDR3: TGTGCCAGCAGCGTAGTTCCAGGCGGGGAGTTCCAAGAGACCCAGTACTTC. J is TRBJ2-5 and V is TRBV9; TRBD2 is a possible D gene (6 bases). The CDR3 runs to 17 residues. Germline-derived CDR1 and CDR2 are SGDLS and YYNGEE. With 0 bases removed from V and 1 base from J, the gap between germline ends came to 16 bases.

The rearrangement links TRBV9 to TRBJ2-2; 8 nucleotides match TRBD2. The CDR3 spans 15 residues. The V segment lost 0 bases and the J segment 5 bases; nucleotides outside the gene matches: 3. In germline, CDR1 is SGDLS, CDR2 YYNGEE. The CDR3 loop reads CASSVGGLGTGELFF. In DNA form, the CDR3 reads TGTGCCAGCAGCGTAGGGGGACTAGGGACCGGGGAGCTGTTTTTT.

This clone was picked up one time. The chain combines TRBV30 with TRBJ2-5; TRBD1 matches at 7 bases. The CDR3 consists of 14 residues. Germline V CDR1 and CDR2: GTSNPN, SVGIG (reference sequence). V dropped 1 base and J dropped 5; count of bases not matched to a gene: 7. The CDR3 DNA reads TGTGCCTGGAGTGGGCCCAGGGGGTTTGAGACCCAGTACTTC. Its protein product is CAWSGPRGFETQYF.

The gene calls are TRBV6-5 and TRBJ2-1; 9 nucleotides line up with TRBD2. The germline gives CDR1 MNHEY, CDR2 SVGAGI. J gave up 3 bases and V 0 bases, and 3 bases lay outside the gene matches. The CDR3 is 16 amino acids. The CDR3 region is CASSYSGSGGYNEQFF. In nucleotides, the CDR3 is TGTGCCAGCAGTTACTCGGGTAGCGGGGGCTACAATGAGCAGTTCTTC.

The CDR3 sequence: CASSFRGQATRDYGYTF. The DNA for the CDR3 is TGTGCCAGCAGTTTTCGCGGACAGGCGACCCGGGACTATGGCTACACCTTC. The chain has TRBV28 and TRBJ1-2, with TRBD1 matching over 7 bases. The V gene's germline CDR1 is MDHEN and CDR2 SYDVKM. Losses at the gene ends were 3 bases for V and 3 bases for J; bases not matched to a gene: 13. The CDR3 length is 17 residues.

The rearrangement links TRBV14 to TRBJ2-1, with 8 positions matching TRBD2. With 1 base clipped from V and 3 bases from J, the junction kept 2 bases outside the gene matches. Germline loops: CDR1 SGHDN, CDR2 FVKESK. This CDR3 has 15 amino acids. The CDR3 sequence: CASSQVAGNYNEQFF. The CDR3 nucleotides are TGTGCCAGCAGCCAAGTAGCGGGGAACTACAATGAGCAGTTCTTC.

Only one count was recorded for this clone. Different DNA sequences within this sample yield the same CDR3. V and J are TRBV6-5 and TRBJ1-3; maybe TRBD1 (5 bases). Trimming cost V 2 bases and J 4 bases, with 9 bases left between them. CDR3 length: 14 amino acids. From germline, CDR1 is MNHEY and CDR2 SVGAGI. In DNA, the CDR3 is TGTGCCAGCAGTTACGGGGGGAGCGGAAACACCATATATTTT. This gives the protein CASSYGGSGNTIYF.

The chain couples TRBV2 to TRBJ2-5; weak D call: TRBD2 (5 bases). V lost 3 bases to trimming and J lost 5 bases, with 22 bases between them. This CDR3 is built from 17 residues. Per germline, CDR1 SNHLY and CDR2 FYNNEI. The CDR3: CASSDFAGTLDWETQYF. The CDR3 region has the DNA TGTGCCAGCAGTGATTTTGCGGGCACGCTAGATTGGGAGACCCAGTACTTC.

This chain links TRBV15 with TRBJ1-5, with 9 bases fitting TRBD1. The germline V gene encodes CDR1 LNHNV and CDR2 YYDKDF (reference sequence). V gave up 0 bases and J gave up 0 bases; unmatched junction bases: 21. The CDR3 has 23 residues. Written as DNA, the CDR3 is TGTGCCACCAGCAGAGAGGGGACAGGGAATTCAGAGGTGACGGACCCTAGCAATCAGCCCCAGCATTTT. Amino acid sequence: CATSREGTGNSEVTDPSNQPQHF.

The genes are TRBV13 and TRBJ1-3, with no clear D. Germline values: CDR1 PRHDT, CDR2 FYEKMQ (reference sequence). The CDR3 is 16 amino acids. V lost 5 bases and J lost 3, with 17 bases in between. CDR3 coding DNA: TGTGCCAGCAGCCCCACCACGGGCTTTAGTGGAAACACCATATATTTT. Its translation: CASSPTTGFSGNTIYF.

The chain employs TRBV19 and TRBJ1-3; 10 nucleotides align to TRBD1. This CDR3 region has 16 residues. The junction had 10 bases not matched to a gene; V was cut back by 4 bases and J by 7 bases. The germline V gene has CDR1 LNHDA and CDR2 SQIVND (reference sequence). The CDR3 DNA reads TGTGCCAGTAGTACCGAGGACAGGGGGTACGGGAACACCATATATTTT. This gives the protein CASSTEDRGYGNTIYF. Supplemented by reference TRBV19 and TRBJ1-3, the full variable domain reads DGGITQSPKYLFRKEGQNVTLSCEQNLNHDAMYWYRQDPGQGLRLIYYSQIVNDFQKGDIAEGYSVSREKKESFPLTVTSAQKNPTAFYLCASSTEDRGYGNTIYFGEGSWLTVV.

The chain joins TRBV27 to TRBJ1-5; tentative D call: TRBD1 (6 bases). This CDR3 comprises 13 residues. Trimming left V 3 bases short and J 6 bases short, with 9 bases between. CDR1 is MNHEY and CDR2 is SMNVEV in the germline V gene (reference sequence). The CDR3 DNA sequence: TGTGCCAGCAGTTTCGGGGGCGTTCAGCCCCAGCATTTT. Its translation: CASSFGGVQPQHF.

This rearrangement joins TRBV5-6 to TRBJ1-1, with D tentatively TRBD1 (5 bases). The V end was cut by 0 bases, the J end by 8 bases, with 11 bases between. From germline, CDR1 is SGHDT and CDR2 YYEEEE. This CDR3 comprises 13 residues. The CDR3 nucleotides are TGTGCCAGCAGCTTGGCCGACGGGACCGAAGCTTTCTTT. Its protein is CASSLADGTEAFF. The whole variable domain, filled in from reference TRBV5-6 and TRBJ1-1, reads DAGVTQSPTHLIKTRGQQVTLRCSPKSGHDTVSWYQQALGQGPQFIFQYYEEEERQRGNFPDRFSGHQFPNYSSELNVNALLLGDSALYLCASSLADGTEAFFGQGTRLTVV.

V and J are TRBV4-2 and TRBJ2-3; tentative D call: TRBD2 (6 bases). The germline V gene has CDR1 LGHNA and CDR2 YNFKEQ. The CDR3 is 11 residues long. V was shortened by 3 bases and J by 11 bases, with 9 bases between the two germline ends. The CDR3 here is CASSHGGEQYF. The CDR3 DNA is TGTGCCAGCAGCCACGGCGGGGAGCAGTATTTT.

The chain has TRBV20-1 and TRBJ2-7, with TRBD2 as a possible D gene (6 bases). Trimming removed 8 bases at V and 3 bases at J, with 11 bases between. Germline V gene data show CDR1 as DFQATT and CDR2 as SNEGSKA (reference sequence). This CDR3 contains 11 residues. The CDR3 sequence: CSSGGSYEQYF. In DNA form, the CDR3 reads TGCAGTTCCGGGGGTAGCTACGAGCAGTACTTC.

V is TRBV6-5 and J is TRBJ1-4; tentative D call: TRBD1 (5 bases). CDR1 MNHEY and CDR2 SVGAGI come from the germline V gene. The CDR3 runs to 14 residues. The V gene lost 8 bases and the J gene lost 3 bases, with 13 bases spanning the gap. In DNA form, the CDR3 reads TGTGCCAGCCGGGGCGGACTGCCTAATGAAAAACTGTTTTTT. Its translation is CASRGGLPNEKLFF.

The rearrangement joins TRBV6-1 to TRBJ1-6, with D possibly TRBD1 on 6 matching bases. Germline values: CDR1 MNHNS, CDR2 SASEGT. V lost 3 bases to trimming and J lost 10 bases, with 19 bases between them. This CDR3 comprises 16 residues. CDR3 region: CASSDVRGRVWSPLHF. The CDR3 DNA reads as TGTGCCAGCAGTGATGTTAGGGGGAGGGTTTGGTCACCCCTCCACTTT.

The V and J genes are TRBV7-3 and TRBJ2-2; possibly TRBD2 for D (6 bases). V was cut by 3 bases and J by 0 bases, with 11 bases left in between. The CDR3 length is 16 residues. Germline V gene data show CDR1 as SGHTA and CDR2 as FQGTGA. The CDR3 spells CASSFLPGANTGELFF. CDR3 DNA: TGTGCCAGCAGCTTCCTTCCGGGAGCGAACACCGGGGAGCTGTTTTTT. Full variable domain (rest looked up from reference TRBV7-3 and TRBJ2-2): GAGVSQTPSNKVTEKGKYVELRCDPISGHTALYWYRQSLGQGPEFLIYFQGTGAADDSGLPNDRFFAVRPEGSVSTLKIQRTERGDSAVYLCASSFLPGANTGELFFGEGSRLTVL.

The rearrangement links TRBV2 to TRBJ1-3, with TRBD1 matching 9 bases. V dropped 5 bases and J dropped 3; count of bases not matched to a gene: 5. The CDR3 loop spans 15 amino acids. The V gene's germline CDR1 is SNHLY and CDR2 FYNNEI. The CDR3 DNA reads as TGTGCCAGCAGTCCTGACAGGGGGGTTGGAAACACCATATATTTT. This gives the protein CASSPDRGVGNTIYF.